This TCR beta chain is drawn from a study of cytomegalovirus exposure and HLA in healthy donors (dated by TCRdb to 2016 to 2017). Notes on the research overall: An earlier analysis of 550 to 700 of the donors reported 250 to 350 Gb of sequence data and roughly 100 million unique TCR beta sequences from 150 million to 200 million T cells. An early release covering 550 to 700 HLA-typed donors comprised approximately 300 gigabases of sequencing data and some 79 million unique TCR sequences. Of the approximately 400 genotyped donors, roughly 80% fell in the genetic ancestry cluster associated with self-reported Caucasian donors. The study aimed to test whether signatures of past pathogen exposure could be identified by cataloging public T cell receptors. The T cell repertoires of around 730 subjects were profiled by immunosequencing and related to cytomegalovirus serostatus. In addition to the first cohort of 500 to 850 subjects, a separate validation cohort of about 120 different subjects was used. To predict cytomegalovirus infection status, the study combined high-throughput TCR immunosequencing, statistical association of individual TCRs with disease status, and machine learning. In a later analysis, previously published TCR beta repertoires from 666 donors were re-analyzed and high-resolution HLA genotyping was added so that TCR occurrence patterns could be studied. In the later analysis, no new phenotypic data were used to find candidate immune exposures; instead, reliance was placed on TCR beta sequences and their occurrence across donors. An earlier analysis of around 640 of the donors used high-throughput TCR beta sequencing to judge whether each TCR beta V gene segment behaved as functional or pseudogenic. Donor age, sex, ethnicity and CMV serostatus were compiled together with the repertoire data. A later genetic analysis took genome-wide SNP genotypes for about three fifths of the 666 donors and used that subset as a discovery cohort. Every discovery cohort repertoire had been produced on one sequencing platform. HLA typing included class I and class II loci at four-digit resolution. Typing coverage varied by locus: about 629-630 donors for A, B, C, DRB1 and DQB1; approximately 560 for DQA1; around 610 for DPA1; more than 450 for DPB1. A handful of DR-DQ haplotypes were handled as single units for association and clustering because linkage in the cohort was strong. On average, around 200,000 unique TCR beta nucleotide sequences were sequenced per donor among a few hundred genotyped donors of the cohort, with 15% to 20% of those sequences being non-productive.

The CDR1 and CDR2 encoded by the germline V gene (reference sequence) are SEHNR and FQNEAQ. CDR3 length: 15 amino acids, cysteine to phenylalanine. This entry keeps only the CDR3 DNA: 45 bases, framed from base 1. The junction shows trimming of 1 base on V and 0 bases on J, plus 6 bases between the germline ends. Libraries came from the immunoSEQ multiplex PCR assay. The multiplex PCR relied on a mix of 60 forward primers for TCR Vbeta segments and 13 reverse primers for TCR Jbeta segments. A multiplex PCR assay on genomic DNA amplified the CDR3 region of rearranged TCR beta genes. Amplified TCR beta libraries were sequenced as 87-base-pair reads on the Illumina HiSeq System. The original methods were these. Across the 600 to 700 repertoires, a later analysis counted approximately 75 million unique TCR beta chains, roughly 11 million of which were shared by at least two donors. Raw reads were error-corrected and collapsed into unique sequences with a nearest-neighbor algorithm that merged closely related sequences to remove PCR and sequencing errors. V, D and J gene segments were assigned by aligning CDR3 sequences to IMGT reference sequences. For a sequence to be retained, at least a six-nucleotide match to both a V gene segment and a J gene segment was required. Rearrangements were classified as productive when the CDR3 lacked stop codons and remained in frame with V and J, and all other rearrangements were classified as non-productive. Following IMGT convention, CDR3 was defined as the stretch from the second conserved V-encoded cysteine up to the conserved J-encoded phenylalanine. Sequences without an unambiguous match to a single V gene segment were excluded from the earlier analysis of about 600 of the donors. An earlier analysis of several hundred of the donors called V segments functional above 56.7% productive rearrangements and segregating when the between-donor standard deviation exceeded 5%. A statistical classification framework was built to diagnose cytomegalovirus status from the catalog of TCR beta chain sequences. V and J gene assignment, in a later analysis, came from comparing TCR nucleotide sequences with IMGT/GENE-DB human TR gene sequences. A later analysis assigned CDR3 sequences and most-parsimonious VDJ recombination scenarios with the TCRdist pipeline. In a later analysis, every TCR beta chain was defined by the combination of its CDR3 amino acid sequence and its V-gene family, and reads without a unique V-gene family were dropped. A later analysis removed several hundred highly shared, low-generation-probability nucleotide sequences to deal with suspected cross-contamination and a sequencing artifact. In a later analysis, a clonal expansion index for each public chain was calculated from normalized within-repertoire ranks of inferred template counts. In a later analysis, generation probabilities were computed with a VDJ recombination model fitted to out-of-frame rearrangements, and the resulting probabilities were checked against IGoR. Hypergeometric tests were used in a later analysis to score TCR-TCR, TCR-HLA and TCR-CMV co-occurrence, with a repertoire-size bias correction applied to the TCR pairs. A later analysis estimated false discovery rates by permuting HLA or CMV assignments 20 times. A later analysis grouped co-occurring TCRs with DBSCAN, adding TCRdist sequence similarity when clustering within HLA-allele-positive subsets. Repertoires with fewer than 30,000 or more than 120,000 public chains were left out of co-occurrence clustering, as were five repertoires with anomalous nucleotide sharing. Not all clones reach the TCRdb copy of this immuneACCESS table, which keeps in-frame sequences only. Checked studies attribute under half of the gap to unresolved V genes and leave the rest unexplained. The V and J calls and the clone size are those of that table, but D and trimming were determined from the DNA. In all, the sample holds fewer than 200,000 clones, and roughly 84% of those were seen once. The ten largest make up 2% to 3% of the sample.

The cohort comprised 710 or so healthy bone marrow donors. At the time of sampling, all cohort members were nominally healthy, though unrecorded immune exposures were likely present. The donor tested CMV seropositive, placing the donor among the approximately 290 seropositive members of the cohort. A peripheral blood sample was collected from each donor, and TCR beta sequencing was performed on peripheral blood mononuclear cells. The Qiagen DNeasy Blood Extraction Kit was used to extract genomic DNA from the blood cell samples. Comment on this clone: The clone's antigen remains unknown. One base away there is no much larger clone; base qualities are not given.

What the study reported, not specific to this receptor: A later analysis reported that several top co-occurrence clusters appeared linked to parvovirus B19, influenza, CMV and Epstein-Barr virus. Most TCR sequences were seen in very few donors, while some public TCRs were found in many individuals. When HLA alleles, especially DR and DQ, strongly co-occurred, attributing TCR associations to individual alleles was difficult. A few of the identified cytomegalovirus-associated TCR beta chains were confirmed in vitro to be specific for cytomegalovirus antigens. Only TCR beta chains were sequenced in this cohort, and the absence of alpha or paired-chain data limited detectable features. Roughly uniform sequencing depth across donors was assumed in presence/absence analyses, although this assumption may not hold. The earlier analysis of 587 of the donors excluded some 16 rarely observed V segments, including chromosome 9 orphons, because counts were too low. Compared with the approximately 720-donor mean, donors in an Asian-associated ancestry cluster had fewer N-insertions in productive TCRs, according to a later genetic analysis. HLA typing was unavailable for some donors at each locus, so association tests used only the typed subset. In the study, about 150 TCR beta chains were listed as associated with cytomegalovirus. A further reported finding was that TCR beta sequences accurately predicted the HLA-A and HLA-B alleles for most subjects in the first cohort. Broadly in line with IMGT annotations, most TCR beta V segments showed up in productive rearrangements about 90% or about 30% of the time in an earlier analysis of under 700 of the donors. The 87-base-pair reads could not distinguish some IMGT-functional V segments, including TRBV6-2 and TRBV6-3, so those segments were excluded. A group of highly shared sequence variants was considered likely to be a technical artifact of the sequencing pipeline. In a later analysis, TCR association rates were found to vary across HLA loci, with the most associated TCRs seen for DRB1 alleles and the fewest for HLA-C alleles. CMV serostatus was the only immune exposure information available for the cohort. According to the authors, the approach could potentially be generalized to other disease states and immunological phenotypes. The classifier was reported to diagnose cytomegalovirus status with high specificity and sensitivity in both the original and validation cohorts. In a later analysis, some 17,000 TCR beta sequences were associated with specific HLA alleles at a false discovery rate of 0.05. In a later genetic analysis, a missense DCLRE1C variant was associated with V-gene and J-gene trimming of TCR beta chains, and the association was replicated in an independent cohort. Linkage disequilibrium might explain the correlated functional status among segregating V segments, but an unknown experimental factor could not be excluded. A later analysis found that HLA-associated TCR beta chains were more clonally expanded and had lower generation probabilities than equally common non-associated chains. Most CMV-associated TCR beta chains appeared to be HLA-restricted in a later analysis, and the HLA associations seemed to be driven largely by CMV exposure.

The TCR sequence derives from a man younger than 40 in good health and CMV-seropositive. The chain couples TRBV7-9 to TRBJ2-2; TRBD2 might be the D gene, on 6 matching bases. What was sequenced was PBMCs. CDR3 reads: CASSLGLANTGELFF. The bases read TGTGCCAGCAGCTTAGGACTAGCGAACACCGGGGAGCTGTTTTTT.